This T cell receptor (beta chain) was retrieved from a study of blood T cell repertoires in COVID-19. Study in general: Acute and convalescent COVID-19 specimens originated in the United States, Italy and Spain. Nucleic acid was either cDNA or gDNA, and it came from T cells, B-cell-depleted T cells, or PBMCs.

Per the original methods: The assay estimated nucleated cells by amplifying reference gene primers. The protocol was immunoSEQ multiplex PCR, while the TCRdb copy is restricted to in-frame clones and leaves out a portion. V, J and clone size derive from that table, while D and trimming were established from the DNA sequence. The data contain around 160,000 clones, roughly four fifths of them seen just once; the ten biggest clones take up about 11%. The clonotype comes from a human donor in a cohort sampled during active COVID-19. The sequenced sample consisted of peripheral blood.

The DNA for the CDR3 is TGTGCCAGCCGCGGGACTAGCGGTGCACAAGAGACCCAGTACTTC. Translating it yields CASRGTSGAQETQYF. The chain joins TRBV25-1 to TRBJ2-5; 11 positions match TRBD2. The CDR3 covers 15 residues. Germline-derived CDR1 and CDR2 are MGHDK and SYGVNS. The V gene end was trimmed by 8 bases and the J gene end by 2 bases; junction bases not matched to a gene: 7.